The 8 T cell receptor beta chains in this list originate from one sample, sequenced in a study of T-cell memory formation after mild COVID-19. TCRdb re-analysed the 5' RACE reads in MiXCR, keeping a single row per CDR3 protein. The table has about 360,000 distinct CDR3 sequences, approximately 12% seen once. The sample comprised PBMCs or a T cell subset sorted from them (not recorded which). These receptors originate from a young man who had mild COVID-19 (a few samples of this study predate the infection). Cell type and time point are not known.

The CDR3 DNA reads TGTGCCAGCGCAACAGGGGGCTTCAATGAGCAGTTCTTC. This codes for CASATGGFNEQFF. This sequence joins TRBV2 and TRBJ2-1, with 9 bases aligning to TRBD1. Trimming at V came to 8 bases and at J to 6 bases, leaving 5 bases not matched to a gene. This CDR3 is built from 13 residues. Germline CDR1 and CDR2: SNHLY and FYNNEI.

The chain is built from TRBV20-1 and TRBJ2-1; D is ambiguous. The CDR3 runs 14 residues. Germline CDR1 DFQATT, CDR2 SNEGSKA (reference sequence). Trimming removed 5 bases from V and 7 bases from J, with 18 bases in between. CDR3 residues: CSAPLPPRLNEQFF. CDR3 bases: TGCAGTGCTCCGCTGCCCCCGAGGTTGAATGAGCAGTTCTTC.

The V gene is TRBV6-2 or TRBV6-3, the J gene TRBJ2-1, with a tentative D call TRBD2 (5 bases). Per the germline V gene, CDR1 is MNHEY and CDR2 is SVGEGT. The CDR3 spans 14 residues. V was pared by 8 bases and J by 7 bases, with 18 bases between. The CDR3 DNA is TGTGCCAGCTGCCTAGCCTTAAATGAGAATGAGCAGTTCTTC. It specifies CASCLALNENEQFF.

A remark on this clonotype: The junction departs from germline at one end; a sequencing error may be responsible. CDR3 protein: CSTSRGGGQPQHF. The CDR3, as DNA: TGCAGTACTAGCCGGGGGGGTGGCCAGCCCCAGCATTTT. The rearrangement uses TRBV20-1 and TRBJ1-5; the D gene is possibly TRBD1 (5 bases). This CDR3 spans 13 amino acids. CDR1 and CDR2 from the germline V gene are DFQATT and SNEGSKA (reference sequence).

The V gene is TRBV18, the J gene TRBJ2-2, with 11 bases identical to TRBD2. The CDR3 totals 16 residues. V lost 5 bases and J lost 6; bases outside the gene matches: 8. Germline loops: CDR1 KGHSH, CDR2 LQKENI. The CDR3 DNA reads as TGTGCCAGCTCAACCAGACTAGCGGGGCAAGCCGGGGAGCTGTTTTTT. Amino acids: CASSTRLAGQAGELFF.

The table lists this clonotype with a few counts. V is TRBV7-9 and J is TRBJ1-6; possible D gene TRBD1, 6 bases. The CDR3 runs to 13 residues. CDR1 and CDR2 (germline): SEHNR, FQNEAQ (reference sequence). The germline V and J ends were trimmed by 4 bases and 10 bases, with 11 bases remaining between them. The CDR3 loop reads CASSSEQGSPLHF. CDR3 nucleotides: TGTGCCAGCAGCTCCGAACAGGGCTCACCCCTCCACTTT. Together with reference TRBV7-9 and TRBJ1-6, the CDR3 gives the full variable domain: DTGVSQNPRHKITKRGQNVTFRCDPISEHNRLYWYRQTLGQGPEFLTYFQNEAQLEKSRLLSDRFSAERPKGSFSTLEIQRTEQGDSAMYLCASSSEQGSPLHFGNGTRLTVT.

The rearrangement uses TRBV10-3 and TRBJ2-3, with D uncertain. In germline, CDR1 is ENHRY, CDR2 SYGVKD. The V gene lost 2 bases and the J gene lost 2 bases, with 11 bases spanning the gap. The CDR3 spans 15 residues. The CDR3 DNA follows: TGTGCCATCAGTGAGGGAGTAATCCCCACAGATACGCAGTATTTT. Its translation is CAISEGVIPTDTQYF.

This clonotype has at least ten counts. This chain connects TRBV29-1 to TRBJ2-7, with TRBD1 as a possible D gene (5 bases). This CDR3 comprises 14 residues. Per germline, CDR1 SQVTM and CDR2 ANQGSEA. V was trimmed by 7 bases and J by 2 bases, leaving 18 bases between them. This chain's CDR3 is CSGLRQLVPYEQYV. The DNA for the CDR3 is TGCAGCGGGCTCCGACAGCTAGTTCCCTACGAGCAGTACGTC.